A selection of T cell receptor beta chains follows, all from one sample in a study of beta chain features in type 1 diabetes. Using immunoSEQ multiplex PCR, the repertoire was profiled, and TCRdb retains in-frame clones only, with some absent. The sample holds 200,000 to 250,000 clones, around 16% seen once. Sequenced sample: naive CD4+ T cells from blood. The receptors stem from a man in his thirties or forties with type 1 diabetes. Both conserved end residues are part of each CDR3. D genes are given only for firm matches. Clone size appears in some rows only: once, few, many, or a class for an expanded clone.

clone size	D gene	J gene	V gene	CDR3 protein	CDR3 DNA
-	-	TRBJ2-3	TRBV7-2	CASSLAGLGTDTQYF	TGTGCCAGCAGCTTAGCGGGACTTGGGACAGATACGCAGTATTTT
-	-	TRBJ2-1	TRBV29-1	CSARFQYNEQFF	TGCAGCGCCCGTTTTCAGTACAATGAGCAGTTCTTC
-	TRBD1	TRBJ2-2	TRBV7-9	CASSPGQDTGELFF	TGTGCCAGCAGCCCAGGACAGGACACCGGGGAGCTGTTTTTT
few	-	TRBJ2-7	TRBV29-1	CSARENYEQYF	TGCAGCGCCCGGGAAAACTACGAGCAGTACTTC
few	-	TRBJ2-5	TRBV5-1	CASSVDLRETQYF	TGCGCCAGCAGCGTTGACTTGAGAGAGACCCAGTACTTC
-	-	TRBJ2-1	TRBV28	CASSGGPLFDEQFF	TGTGCCAGCAGTGGCGGGCCTTTATTCGATGAGCAGTTCTTC
few	TRBD1	TRBJ2-5	TRBV5-6	CASTRDRETQYF	TGTGCCAGCACCAGGGACAGAGAGACCCAGTACTTC
few	-	TRBJ2-1	TRBV28	CASSPLGASYNEQFF	TGTGCCAGCAGTCCCCTCGGCGCTTCCTACAATGAGCAGTTCTTC
-	-	TRBJ1-1	TRBV7-9	CASSLLQGSTEAFF	TGTGCCAGCAGCTTATTACAGGGAAGCACTGAAGCTTTCTTT
-	-	TRBJ2-1	TRBV29-1	CSVDVGALDEQFF	TGCAGCGTTGATGTTGGGGCGCTCGATGAGCAGTTCTTC
few	-	TRBJ1-1	TRBV10-3	CAISELEGENTEAFF	TGTGCCATCAGTGAGCTAGAGGGGGAGAACACTGAAGCTTTCTTT
few	-	TRBJ1-2	TRBV9	CASSVVGSSDGYTF	TGTGCCAGCAGCGTAGTAGGATCTTCGGATGGCTACACCTTC
-	TRBD1	TRBJ2-5	TRBV5-1	CASSLATGGRETQYF	TGCGCCAGCAGCTTAGCTACAGGGGGCCGAGAGACCCAGTACTTC
few	TRBD2	TRBJ2-7	TRBV28	CASMRLAGSYEQYF	TGTGCCAGCATGCGACTAGCGGGAAGTTACGAGCAGTACTTC
-	-	TRBJ2-1	TRBV25-1	CASSGLGVSSYNEQFF	TGTGCCAGCAGTGGCCTGGGAGTTAGCTCCTACAATGAGCAGTTCTTC
-	-	TRBJ2-5	TRBV7-6	CASSLGGVRQETQYF	TGTGCCAGCAGCTTAGGAGGGGTCAGGCAAGAGACCCAGTACTTC
few	-	TRBJ2-7	TRBV10-3	CAISESVGTSVYEQYF	TGTGCCATCAGTGAGTCGGTAGGGACATCCGTATACGAGCAGTACTTC
-	-	TRBJ2-7	TRBV18	CASSPGVGYEQYF	TGTGCCAGCTCACCAGGGGTCGGCTACGAGCAGTACTTC
few	TRBD1	TRBJ2-7	TRBV19	CASSGPLGTGPYEQYF	TGTGCCAGTAGTGGCCCTTTGGGGACAGGGCCCTACGAGCAGTACTTC
few	-	TRBJ2-5	TRBV7-9	CASSRAGSGETQYF	TGTGCCAGCAGCCGCGCGGGATCGGGGGAGACCCAGTACTTC
few	-	TRBJ1-1	TRBV29-1	CSVERRVRTDTEAFF	TGCAGCGTTGAGCGGCGGGTGCGCACGGACACTGAAGCTTTCTTT
few	-	TRBJ1-1	TRBV30	CAWSVRGTEAFF	TGTGCCTGGAGTGTACGAGGTACTGAAGCTTTCTTT
-	TRBD2	TRBJ2-7	TRBV9	CASSVAPLGGTYEQYF	TGTGCCAGCAGCGTAGCTCCCCTCGGGGGGACCTACGAGCAGTACTTC
few	TRBD1	TRBJ1-1	TRBV25-1	CASVRQGGTEAFF	TGTGCCAGCGTACGACAGGGCGGCACTGAAGCTTTCTTT
-	-	TRBJ1-2	TRBV7-8	CASSLDNYARYGYTF	TGTGCCAGCAGCTTAGACAACTACGCGCGATATGGCTACACCTTC
few	TRBD1	TRBJ2-7	TRBV7-9	CASSLVRTGSSYEQYF	TGTGCCAGCAGCTTGGTTAGGACAGGTTCCTCCTACGAGCAGTACTTC
-	TRBD2	TRBJ2-1	TRBV27	CASSHRLAGQFF	TGTGCCAGCAGTCACCGACTAGCGGGGCAGTTCTTC
few	-	TRBJ2-4	TRBV7-2	CASSLSVGNIQYF	TGTGCCAGCAGCCTCTCGGTCGGGAACATTCAGTACTTC
-	-	TRBJ1-3	TRBV30	CAWSRGSSGNTIYF	TGTGCCTGGAGTCGGGGCAGCTCTGGAAACACCATATATTTT
-	-	TRBJ1-1	TRBV6-6	CATKGDTEAFF	TGTGCCACCAAGGGGGACACTGAAGCTTTCTTT
-	-	TRBJ2-1	TRBV29-1	CSVQYLGEQFF	TGCAGCGTCCAATACTTGGGTGAGCAGTTCTTC
few	-	TRBJ2-1	TRBV7-9	CASSSSSEGNEQFF	TGTGCCAGCAGCTCCAGTAGTGAGGGCAATGAGCAGTTCTTC
-	-	TRBJ2-6	TRBV7-2	CASPQGPYSGANVLTF	TGTGCCAGCCCGCAGGGACCGTACTCTGGGGCCAACGTCCTGACTTTC
-	-	TRBJ1-1	TRBV5-1	CASSRSLDSYTEAFF	TGCGCCAGCAGCCGATCCTTAGACAGCTACACTGAAGCTTTCTTT
-	-	TRBJ1-4	TRBV9	CASSVVQGKLFF	TGTGCCAGCAGCGTAGTACAGGGTAAACTGTTTTTT
few	-	TRBJ1-1	TRBV30	CAWSVSTEAFF	TGTGCCTGGAGTGTTTCAACTGAAGCTTTCTTT
-	-	TRBJ2-6	TRBV25-1	CASSDSQGGANVLTF	TGTGCCAGCAGTGACTCCCAGGGAGGGGCCAACGTCCTGACTTTC
-	-	TRBJ1-4	TRBV4-1	CASSQQVQNPVINEKLFF	TGCGCCAGCAGCCAGCAGGTTCAGAACCCCGTAATTAATGAAAAACTGTTTTTT
-	-	TRBJ2-5	TRBV13	CASSLNPGGTQYF	TGTGCCAGCAGCTTAAACCCCGGGGGGACCCAGTACTTC
few	-	TRBJ2-2	TRBV29-1	CSVDSQGTGELFF	TGCAGCGTTGATTCACAGGGAACCGGGGAGCTGTTTTTT
few	-	TRBJ2-4	TRBV28	CASSLFGGDAKNIQYF	TGTGCCAGCAGTTTATTCGGAGGGGACGCCAAAAACATTCAGTACTTC
few	TRBD2	TRBJ2-7	TRBV29-1	CSVEAPSGPISYEQYF	TGCAGCGTTGAAGCTCCTAGCGGACCTATCTCCTACGAGCAGTACTTC
few	-	TRBJ1-1	TRBV30	CAWSVRGRGPEAFF	TGTGCCTGGAGTGTACGGGGTAGAGGCCCTGAAGCTTTCTTT
-	TRBD1	TRBJ2-7	TRBV29-1	CSVATGLGSEQYF	TGCAGCGTCGCGACAGGGTTGGGATCCGAGCAGTACTTC
-	-	TRBJ2-7	TRBV6-6	CATGLADAYEQYF	TGTGCCACCGGGCTCGCAGACGCCTACGAGCAGTACTTC
-	-	TRBJ2-5	TRBV30	CAWSEETQYF	TGTGCCTGGAGTGAGGAGACCCAGTACTTC
-	TRBD2	TRBJ2-1	TRBV28	CASSVGTSGNEQFF	TGTGCCAGCAGTGTTGGGACTAGCGGCAATGAGCAGTTCTTC
-	-	TRBJ2-7	TRBV6-6	CASSADGHSYEQYF	TGTGCCAGCAGCGCCGACGGACACTCCTACGAGCAGTACTTC
-	TRBD1	TRBJ1-1	TRBV7-6	CASSLGTAGTEAFF	TGTGCCAGCAGCTTGGGGACAGCGGGCACTGAAGCTTTCTTT
-	-	TRBJ2-2	TRBV29-1	CSVDGPNTGELFF	TGCAGCGTGGATGGACCTAACACCGGGGAGCTGTTTTTT
-	TRBD2	TRBJ2-1	TRBV5-4	CASSEARTSEYNEQFF	TGTGCCAGCAGCGAGGCCCGGACTAGCGAGTACAATGAGCAGTTCTTC
-	-	TRBJ2-7	TRBV7-2	CASSRVGYEQYF	TGTGCCAGCAGCCGGGTGGGGTACGAGCAGTACTTC
few	-	TRBJ2-3	TRBV29-1	CSVGESPFSSDTQYF	TGCAGCGTTGGAGAGTCTCCTTTCTCATCGGATACGCAGTATTTT
-	-	TRBJ2-3	TRBV9	CASSAHGGGTDTQYF	TGTGCCAGCAGCGCTCACGGGGGCGGCACAGATACGCAGTATTTT
-	TRBD2	TRBJ2-1	TRBV7-9	CASSLTSGRANEQFF	TGTGCCAGCAGCCTGACTAGCGGGAGAGCTAATGAGCAGTTCTTC